The next 17 T cell receptor beta chains were all read from a single sample in a study of blood T cell repertoires in COVID-19. Clones were read by immunoSEQ multiplex PCR, and TCRdb kept only the in-frame ones, dropping some. This table has about 230,000 clones, roughly 90% appearing once. Input material: PBMCs or T cells enriched from blood (not recorded which). These receptors came from a woman in her twenties or thirties with acute COVID-19.

The chain couples TRBV6-2 or TRBV6-3 to TRBJ2-5; tentative D call: TRBD2 (5 bases). The CDR3 consists of 14 residues. Trimming stripped 0 bases from V and 4 bases from J, with 9 bases between. Germline assignment: CDR1 MNHEY and CDR2 SVGEGT. CDR3 sequence (DNA): TGTGCCAGCAGTTACTCGAGGGTTGGAGAGACCCAGTACTTC. Translation: CASSYSRVGETQYF.

This clone occurred once. The chain employs TRBV4-3 and TRBJ1-1; TRBD1 matches at 7 bases. J gave up 1 base and V 6 bases, and 8 bases lay outside the gene matches. Germline loops: CDR1 LGHNA, CDR2 YSLEER. This CDR3 comprises 15 residues. Here the CDR3 reads CASRRGRGANTEAFF. In DNA form, the CDR3 reads TGCGCCAGCAGGCGTGGCAGGGGGGCGAACACTGAAGCTTTCTTT.

A note on this clone: This sample also contains other DNA sequences that code for the same CDR3. The rearrangement links TRBV20-1 to TRBJ1-2; D gene ambiguous. Trimming took 4 bases from V and 3 from J, leaving 6 bases between them. CDR1 is DFQATT and CDR2 is SNEGSKA in the germline V gene (reference sequence). CDR3 length: 11 residues. CDR3: CSATPDYGYTF. Written as DNA, the CDR3 is TGCAGTGCTACCCCAGACTATGGCTACACCTTC.

The count of this clone is one. The V and J genes are TRBV10-3 and TRBJ2-7, with 9 bases that match TRBD2. The CDR3 spans 15 residues. The germline CDR1 and CDR2 sequences are ENHRY and SYGVKD. The ends lost 3 bases at V and 3 bases at J; junction bases unmatched: 6. In DNA, the CDR3 is TGTGCCATCAGTGAATTTCCAGCGGGGGGCTACGAGCAGTACTTC. Encoded protein: CAISEFPAGGYEQYF.

This chain joins TRBV5-5 and TRBJ2-1, with D tentatively TRBD1 (5 bases). The CDR3 runs to 15 residues. Trimming removed 1 base at V and 0 bases at J, with 8 bases between. Germline V gene lookup returns CDR1 SGHKS and CDR2 YYEKEE (reference sequence). The CDR3: CASSLLGDSYNEQFF. CDR3 nucleotides: TGTGCCAGCAGCTTGTTAGGGGACTCCTACAATGAGCAGTTCTTC.

The genes are TRBV5-1 and TRBJ1-1, with 10 bases that match TRBD1. V shed 4 bases, J shed 1 base, and the junction held 7 bases outside the gene matches. Germline CDR1 SGHRS, CDR2 YFSETQ. There are 16 residues in the CDR3. This CDR3 is CASSTRQGAPNTEAFF. The DNA for the CDR3 is TGCGCCAGCAGCACCAGACAGGGGGCCCCGAACACTGAAGCTTTCTTT.

This chain connects TRBV25-1 to TRBJ1-1, with D uncertain. Germline lookup yields CDR1 MGHDK and CDR2 SYGVNS. Trimming stripped 7 bases from V and 0 bases from J, with 12 bases between. The CDR3 has 14 amino acids. In DNA, the CDR3 is TGTGCCAGCAAGGAGAACAACATGAACACTGAAGCTTTCTTT. Residues: CASKENNMNTEAFF.

In its sample, this clone was seen once. This chain links TRBV10-3 with TRBJ2-1; TRBD2 might be the D (5 bases). The CDR3 has 15 residues. The V gene's germline CDR1 is ENHRY and CDR2 SYGVKD. With 0 bases removed from V and 7 bases from J, the gap between germline ends came to 13 bases. The CDR3 DNA is TGTGCCATCAGTGAGTCGTGGAGGAGCCCTAATGAGCAGTTCTTC. Translated, it gives CAISESWRSPNEQFF.

V gene TRBV28 combines with J gene TRBJ2-7; 7 bases fit TRBD1. V lost 4 bases to trimming and J lost 4 bases; unmatched junction nucleotides: 10. CDR1 and CDR2 from the germline V gene are MDHEN and SYDVKM. The CDR3 sequence is 15 residues long. The CDR3 sequence: CASSSGTALGYEQYF. The CDR3 nucleotides are TGTGCCAGCAGTTCCGGGACAGCACTAGGGTACGAGCAGTACTTC.

Only one count was recorded for this clone. The chain combines TRBV11-2 with TRBJ2-2; possible D gene TRBD2, 6 bases. Germline V gives CDR1 SGHAT, CDR2 FQNNGV. Deletions cut 6 bases from V and 3 bases from J, with 8 bases between. The CDR3 totals 13 residues. The CDR3, as DNA: TGTGCCAGCAGTGGGGGGTACACCGGGGAGCTGTTTTTT. Translated: CASSGGYTGELFF.

In its sample, this clone was seen once. One junction end disagrees with the germline gene, perhaps due to a read error. This chain links TRBV7-9 with TRBJ2-5; the D gene is possibly TRBD2 (5 bases). The CDR3 runs to 13 residues. Germline V lookup: CDR1 SEHNR, CDR2 FQNEAQ (reference sequence). The CDR3 nucleotides read TGTGCCAGCAGCTTCAGTCTAGCCGGGCGATTTAACTTC. Translation gives CASSFSLAGRFNF.

The genes are TRBV23-1 and TRBJ2-7; 10 bases align to TRBD1. TRBV23-1 counts as an open reading frame of uncertain function. The CDR3 length is 17 residues. J gave up 6 bases and V 3 bases, and 14 bases lay outside the gene matches. This CDR3 is CASSHRQGATMGIEQYF. The CDR3 bases are TGCGCCAGCAGTCACAGACAGGGGGCAACAATGGGTATCGAGCAGTACTTC.

The chain recombines TRBV4-3 with TRBJ2-1; 7 nucleotides align to TRBD2. The CDR3 has 16 amino acids. CDR1 and CDR2 (germline): LGHNA, YSLEER. Unmatched junction bases numbered 6, after V lost 0 bases and J lost 4 bases. CDR3 sequence: CASSQELGGGYNEQFF. CDR3 nucleotide sequence: TGCGCCAGCAGCCAAGAGTTGGGGGGAGGGTACAATGAGCAGTTCTTC.

The V call is TRBV14, the J call TRBJ1-2; TRBD1 agrees at 8 bases. The V gene's germline CDR1 is SGHDN and CDR2 FVKESK. The CDR3 is made up of 13 amino acids. With V trimmed by 6 bases and J by 4 bases, 4 bases remained unmatched. The CDR3 sequence is CASSPGGIYGYTF. The CDR3 DNA follows: TGTGCCAGCAGTCCAGGGGGCATCTATGGCTACACCTTC.

This clone was detected once. The chain is built from TRBV2 and TRBJ1-5, with TRBD1 as a possible D gene (6 bases). The CDR3 extends over 15 amino acids. Germline loops: CDR1 SNHLY, CDR2 FYNNEI. Between the trimmed V and J ends, which lost 5 bases and 1 base, there was a span of 12 bases. The CDR3 sequence is CASSWRQASNQPQHF. CDR3 DNA: TGTGCCAGCAGTTGGCGACAGGCGAGCAATCAGCCCCAGCATTTT. Full variable domain (rest looked up from reference TRBV2 and TRBJ1-5): EPEVTQTPSHQVTQMGQEVILRCVPISNHLYFYWYRQILGQKVEFLVSFYNNEISEKSEIFDDQFSVERPDGSNFTLKIRSTKLEDSAMYFCASSWRQASNQPQHFGDGTRLSIL.

This clone was seen only once. This chain connects TRBV2 to TRBJ1-6, with TRBD1 matching 8 bases. V gave up 8 bases and J gave up 0 bases; unmatched junction bases: 9. Germline CDR1 reads SNHLY; CDR2 reads FYNNEI. The CDR3 contains 17 residues. The CDR3 DNA reads as TGTGCCAGCGGGTCCCGGGACAGGAGCTCCTATAATTCACCCCTCCACTTT. The encoded protein is CASGSRDRSSYNSPLHF.

The rearrangement uses TRBV15 and TRBJ1-4; D unresolved. Germline CDR1 LNHNV, CDR2 YYDKDF (reference sequence). V was pared by 1 base and J by 12 bases, with 9 bases between. This CDR3 has 12 amino acids. CDR3 sequence (DNA): TGTGCCACCAGCAGAGGCCTTACGGAACTGTTTTTT. Translated: CATSRGLTELFF.